The clone carrying this T cell receptor beta chain has at least ten counts. This sample was included in a study of low-dose radiotherapy and immunotherapy resistance in tumors. Study-level information: Patients took aspirin 300 mg by mouth once daily. This continued for four cycles, starting on cycle 1 day 1.

J gave up 6 bases and V 5 bases, and 15 bases lay outside the gene matches. There are 19 residues in the CDR3. Germline-derived CDR1 and CDR2 are SGHTA and FQGNSA. The time point here: before trial treatment. It was nivolumab, ipilimumab, aspirin, low-dose cyclophosphamide and low-dose radiotherapy that donors received. Inclusion covered patients whose advanced solid tumors lacked tumor-infiltrating lymphocytes. Gene-specific TRAV and TRBV primers were used for first-strand cDNA, covering alpha and beta chains. A constant-region primer paired with the V-primer adapter amplified TCRs over 20 PCR cycles. One entry per CDR3 protein, called by TCRdb with MiXCR from the reads. The sample has around 69,000 distinct CDR3 sequences; roughly 30% are singletons.

Sample: PBMCs, taken before treatment. The sequence was obtained from a female donor with ovarian cancer. V and J are TRBV7-2 and TRBJ2-1; 14 bases are a match to TRBD2. The chain's CDR3 is CASSRTAGTSGSFANEQFF. The DNA of the CDR3 is TGTGCCAGCAGCCGGACAGCCGGGACTAGCGGGAGTTTTGCCAATGAGCAGTTCTTC.